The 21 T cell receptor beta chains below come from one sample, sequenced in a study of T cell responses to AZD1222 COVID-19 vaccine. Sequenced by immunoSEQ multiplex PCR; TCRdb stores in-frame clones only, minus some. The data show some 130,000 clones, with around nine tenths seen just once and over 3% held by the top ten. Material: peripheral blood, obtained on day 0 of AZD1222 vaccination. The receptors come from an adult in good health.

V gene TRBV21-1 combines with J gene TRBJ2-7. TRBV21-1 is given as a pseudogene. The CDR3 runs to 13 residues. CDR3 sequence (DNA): TGTGCCAGCAGCAAAAATCCCCACGACGAGCAGTACTTC. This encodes CASSKNPHDEQYF.

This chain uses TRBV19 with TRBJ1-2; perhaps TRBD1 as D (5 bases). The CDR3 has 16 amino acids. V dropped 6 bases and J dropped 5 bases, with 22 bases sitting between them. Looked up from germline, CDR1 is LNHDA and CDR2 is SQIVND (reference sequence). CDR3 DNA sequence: TGTGCCAGTAGCCGTAGCGGAGGGCAGGGCGAGTATGGCTACACCTTC. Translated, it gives CASSRSGGQGEYGYTF.

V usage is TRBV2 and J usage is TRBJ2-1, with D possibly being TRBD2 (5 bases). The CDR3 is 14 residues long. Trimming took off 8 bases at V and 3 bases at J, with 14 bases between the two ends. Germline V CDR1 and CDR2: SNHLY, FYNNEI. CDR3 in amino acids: CASLTRFGYNEQFF. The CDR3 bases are TGTGCCAGCCTTACTAGGTTCGGCTACAATGAGCAGTTCTTC. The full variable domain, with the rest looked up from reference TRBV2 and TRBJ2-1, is EPEVTQTPSHQVTQMGQEVILRCVPISNHLYFYWYRQILGQKVEFLVSFYNNEISEKSEIFDDQFSVERPDGSNFTLKIRSTKLEDSAMYFCASLTRFGYNEQFFGPGTRLTVL.

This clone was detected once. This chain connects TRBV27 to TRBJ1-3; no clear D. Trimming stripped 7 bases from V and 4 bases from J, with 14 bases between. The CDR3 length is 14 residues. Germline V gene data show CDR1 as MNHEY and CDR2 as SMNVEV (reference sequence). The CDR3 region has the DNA TGTGCCAGCAAGATAGTGTCGGCGGGAAACACCATATATTTT. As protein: CASKIVSAGNTIYF.

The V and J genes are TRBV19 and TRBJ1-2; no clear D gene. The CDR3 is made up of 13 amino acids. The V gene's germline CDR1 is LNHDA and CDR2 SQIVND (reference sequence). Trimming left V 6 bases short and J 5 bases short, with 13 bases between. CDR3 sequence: CASSNLDGYGYTF. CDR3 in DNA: TGTGCCAGTAGCAACCTGGACGGTTATGGCTACACCTTC.

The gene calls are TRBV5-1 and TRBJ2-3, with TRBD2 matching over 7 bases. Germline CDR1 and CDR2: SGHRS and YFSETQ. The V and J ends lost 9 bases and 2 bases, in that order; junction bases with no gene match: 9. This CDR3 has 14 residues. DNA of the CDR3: TGCGCCACCAGGAGCGGGACCCACACAGATACGCAGTATTTT. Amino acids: CATRSGTHTDTQYF.

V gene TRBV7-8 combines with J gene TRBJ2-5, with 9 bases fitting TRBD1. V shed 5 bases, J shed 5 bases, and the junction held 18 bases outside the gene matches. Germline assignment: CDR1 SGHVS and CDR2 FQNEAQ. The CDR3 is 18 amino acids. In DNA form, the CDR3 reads TGTGCCAGCAGCCTTCCCCCGGGAACAGGGGGCACAGGGGAGACCCAGTACTTC. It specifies CASSLPPGTGGTGETQYF.

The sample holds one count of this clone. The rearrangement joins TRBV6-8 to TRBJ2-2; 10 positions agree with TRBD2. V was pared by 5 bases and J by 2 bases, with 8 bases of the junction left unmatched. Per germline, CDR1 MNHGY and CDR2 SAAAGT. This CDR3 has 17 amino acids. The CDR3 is CASSGLAVHINTGELFF. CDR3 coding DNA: TGTGCCAGCAGTGGACTAGCGGTACACATAAACACCGGGGAGCTGTTTTTT.

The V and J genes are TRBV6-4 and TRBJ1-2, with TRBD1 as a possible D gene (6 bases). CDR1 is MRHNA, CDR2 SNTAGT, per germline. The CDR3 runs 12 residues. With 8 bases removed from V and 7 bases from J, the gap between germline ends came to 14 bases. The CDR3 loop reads CASLRDNSGYTF. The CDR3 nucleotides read TGTGCCAGCCTCCGGGACAATAGTGGCTACACCTTC.

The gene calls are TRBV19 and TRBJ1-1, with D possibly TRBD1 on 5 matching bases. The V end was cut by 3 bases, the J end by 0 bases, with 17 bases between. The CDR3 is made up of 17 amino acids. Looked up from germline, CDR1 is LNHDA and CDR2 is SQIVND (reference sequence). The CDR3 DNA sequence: TGTGCCAGTAGTATGGGGACCGCGCCCCCCATGAACACTGAAGCTTTCTTT. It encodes CASSMGTAPPMNTEAFF.

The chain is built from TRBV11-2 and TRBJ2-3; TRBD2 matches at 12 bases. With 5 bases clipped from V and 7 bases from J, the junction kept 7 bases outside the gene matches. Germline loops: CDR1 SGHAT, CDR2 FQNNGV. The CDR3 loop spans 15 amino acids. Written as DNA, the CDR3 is TGTGCCAGCAGCGGACTAGCGGGACTTGCGAATACGCAGTATTTT. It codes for CASSGLAGLANTQYF.

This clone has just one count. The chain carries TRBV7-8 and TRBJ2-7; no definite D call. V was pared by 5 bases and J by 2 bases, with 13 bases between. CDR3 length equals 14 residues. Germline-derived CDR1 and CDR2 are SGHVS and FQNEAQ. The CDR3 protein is CASSPSTGPYEQYF. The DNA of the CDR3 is TGTGCCAGCAGCCCTTCAACGGGCCCCTACGAGCAGTACTTC.

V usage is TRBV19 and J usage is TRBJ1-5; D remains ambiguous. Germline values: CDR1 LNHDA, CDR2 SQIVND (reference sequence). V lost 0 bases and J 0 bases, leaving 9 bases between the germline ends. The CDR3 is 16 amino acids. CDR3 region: CASSIDLRVSNQPQHF. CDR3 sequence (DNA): TGTGCCAGTAGTATAGATCTTAGGGTTAGCAATCAGCCCCAGCATTTT. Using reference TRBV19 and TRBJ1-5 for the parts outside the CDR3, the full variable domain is DGGITQSPKYLFRKEGQNVTLSCEQNLNHDAMYWYRQDPGQGLRLIYYSQIVNDFQKGDIAEGYSVSREKKESFPLTVTSAQKNPTAFYLCASSIDLRVSNQPQHFGDGTRLSIL.

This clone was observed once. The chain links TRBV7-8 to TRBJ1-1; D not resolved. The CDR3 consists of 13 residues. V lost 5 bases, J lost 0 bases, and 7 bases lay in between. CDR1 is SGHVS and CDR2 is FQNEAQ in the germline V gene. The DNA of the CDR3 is TGTGCCAGCAGCGCTACATTGAACACTGAAGCTTTCTTT. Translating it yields CASSATLNTEAFF.

CDR3 DNA: TGTGCCAGCAGTCAACCCATGGACAGGGGATTATACGAGCAGTACTTC. Its protein is CASSQPMDRGLYEQYF. The V call is TRBV28, the J call TRBJ2-7; 9 bases map to TRBD1. The germline CDR1 and CDR2 sequences are MDHEN and SYDVKM. The V segment lost 5 bases and the J segment 4 bases; nucleotides outside the gene matches: 12. CDR3 length: 16 amino acids.

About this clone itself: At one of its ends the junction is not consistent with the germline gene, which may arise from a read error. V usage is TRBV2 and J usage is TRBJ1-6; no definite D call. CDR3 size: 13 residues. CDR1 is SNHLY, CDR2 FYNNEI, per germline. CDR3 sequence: CASSATYYSPLHF. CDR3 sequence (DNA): TGTGCCAGCAGTGCGACCTATTATTCACCCCTCCACTTT. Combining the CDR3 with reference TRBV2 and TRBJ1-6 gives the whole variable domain EPEVTQTPSHQVTQMGQEVILRCVPISNHLYFYWYRQILGQKVEFLVSFYNNEISEKSEIFDDQFSVERPDGSNFTLKIRSTKLEDSAMYFCASSATYYSPLHFGNGTRLTVT.

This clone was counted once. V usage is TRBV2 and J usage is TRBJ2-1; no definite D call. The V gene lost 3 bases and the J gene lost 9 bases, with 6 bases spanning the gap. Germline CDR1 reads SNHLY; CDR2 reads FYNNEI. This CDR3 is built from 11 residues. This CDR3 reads CASSDWVEQFF. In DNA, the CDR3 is TGTGCCAGCAGTGACTGGGTTGAGCAGTTCTTC.

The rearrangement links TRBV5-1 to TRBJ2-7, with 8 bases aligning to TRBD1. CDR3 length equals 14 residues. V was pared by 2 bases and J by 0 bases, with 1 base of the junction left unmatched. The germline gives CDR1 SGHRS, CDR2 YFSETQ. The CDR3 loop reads CASSLQGGSYEQYF. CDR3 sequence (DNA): TGCGCCAGCAGCTTACAGGGGGGCTCCTACGAGCAGTACTTC.

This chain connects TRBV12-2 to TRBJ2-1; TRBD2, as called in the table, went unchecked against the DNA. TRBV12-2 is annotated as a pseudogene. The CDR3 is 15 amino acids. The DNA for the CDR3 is TGTGCAAGTCGCTTAGTGAGCGGGACGGGCAATGAGCAGTTCTTC. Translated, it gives CASRLVSGTGNEQFF.

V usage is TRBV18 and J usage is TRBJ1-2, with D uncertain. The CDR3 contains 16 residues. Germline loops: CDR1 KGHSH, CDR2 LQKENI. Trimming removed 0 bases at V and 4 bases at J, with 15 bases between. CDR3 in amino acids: CASSPPVGGNLYGYTF. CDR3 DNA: TGTGCCAGCTCACCACCCGTAGGAGGGAACCTCTATGGCTACACCTTC.

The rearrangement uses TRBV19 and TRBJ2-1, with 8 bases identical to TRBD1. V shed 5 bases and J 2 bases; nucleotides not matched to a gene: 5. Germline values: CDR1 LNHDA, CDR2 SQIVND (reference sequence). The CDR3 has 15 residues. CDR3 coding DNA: TGTGCCAGTAGTTTTGGGACAGGTACCTACAATGAGCAGTTCTTC. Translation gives CASSFGTGTYNEQFF.